This TCR beta chain was found in a study of human T cells and chemical hapten exposure. Study-level information: Small volume differences among pooled libraries mainly caused per-sample TCR yield variation.

Original processing methods: Samples held a median of 95,638 TCRs, range about 23,224–700,000. TCRdb re-called the 5' RACE reads through MiXCR, storing one row per CDR3 protein. The V and J calls were not made by the authors but by TCRdb's processing. The sample has about 120,000 distinct CDR3 sequences, 15% to 20% seen once; the top ten hold around 2.7%. Trimming took 8 bases from V and 6 from J; bases not matched to a gene: 3. CDR1 and CDR2 (germline): MNHEY, SVGAGI. This CDR3 spans 13 amino acids. Unfractionated whole blood was the source from which total RNA was extracted. The study's findings and limits: The study found that DPC sensitization did not change TCRs above 1 in 1000 frequency.

This clonotype was found a few times. What it recognizes is unknown. The sequence came from a human donor in good health. The chain joins TRBV6-5 to TRBJ2-3; 12 positions match TRBD1. The CDR3 protein is CASGTGGVDTQYF. The DNA for the CDR3 is TGTGCCAGCGGGACAGGGGGCGTTGATACGCAGTATTTT.